This T cell receptor (beta chain) stems from a study of CD8 T cells in ankylosing spondylitis. Study-wide findings and caveats: Several of the motif variants were reported before in synovial fluid and blood from reactive arthritis. Ankylosing spondylitis blood appeared to carry a characteristic TCR beta motif of under ten highly homologous variants.

Details on this clonotype: The antigen remains unidentified.

Construction of TCR beta libraries was performed using quantitative 5'-RACE with molecular barcodes. TCRdb recomputed calls from the 5' RACE reads with MiXCR, one row per CDR3 protein. Of 300,000 to 350,000 distinct CDR3 sequences listed, less than 25% are singletons. The CDR3 is made up of 18 amino acids. CDR1 is GTSNPN, CDR2 SVGIG, per germline (reference sequence). V lost 5 bases and J lost 2; bases outside the gene matches: 16. The sequenced sample consisted of blood, either unsorted or a sorted T cell fraction (not recorded which). The chain employs TRBV30 and TRBJ2-4; 9 positions match TRBD2. The clonotype comes from a female donor with ankylosing spondylitis or in good health (not recorded which). The CDR3 reads CAWLAGGLGGKTKNIQYF. Here the CDR3 DNA reads TGTGCCTGGCTGGCGGGAGGGCTGGGGGGCAAAACCAAAAACATTCAGTACTTC. The whole variable domain, filled in from reference TRBV30 and TRBJ2-4, reads SQTIHQWPATLVQPVGSPLSLECTVEGTSNPNLYWYRQAAGRGLQLLFYSVGIGQISSEVPQNLSASRPQDRQFILSSKKLLLSDSGFYLCAWLAGGLGGKTKNIQYFGAGTRLSVL.